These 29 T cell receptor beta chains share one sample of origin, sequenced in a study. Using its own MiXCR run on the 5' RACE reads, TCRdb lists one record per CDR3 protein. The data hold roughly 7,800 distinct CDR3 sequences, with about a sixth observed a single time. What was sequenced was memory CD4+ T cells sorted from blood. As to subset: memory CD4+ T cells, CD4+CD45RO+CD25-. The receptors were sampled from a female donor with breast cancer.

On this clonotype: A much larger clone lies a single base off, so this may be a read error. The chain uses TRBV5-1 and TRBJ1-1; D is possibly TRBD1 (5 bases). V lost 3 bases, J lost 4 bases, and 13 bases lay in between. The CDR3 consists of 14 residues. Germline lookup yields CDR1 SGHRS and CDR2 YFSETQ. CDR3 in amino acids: CASSSGAVGTEAFF. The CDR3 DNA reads TGCGCCAGCAGCTCTGGGGCAGTTGGCACTGAAGCTTTCTTT.

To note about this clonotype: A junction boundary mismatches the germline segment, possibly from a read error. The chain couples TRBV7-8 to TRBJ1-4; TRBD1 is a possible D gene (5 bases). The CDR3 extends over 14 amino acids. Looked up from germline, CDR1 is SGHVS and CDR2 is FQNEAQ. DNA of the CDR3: TGTGCCAGCAGCCCTACGGGGGTTAATGAAGAACTGTTTTTT. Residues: CASSPTGVNEELFF.

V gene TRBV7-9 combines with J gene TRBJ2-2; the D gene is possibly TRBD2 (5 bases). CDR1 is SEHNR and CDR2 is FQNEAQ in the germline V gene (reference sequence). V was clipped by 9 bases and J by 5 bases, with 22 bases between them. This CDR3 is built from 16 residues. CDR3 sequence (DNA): TGTGCCAGTAGCGCAAGACTACCCGAAGAGACCGGGGAGCTGTTTTTT. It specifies CASSARLPEETGELFF.

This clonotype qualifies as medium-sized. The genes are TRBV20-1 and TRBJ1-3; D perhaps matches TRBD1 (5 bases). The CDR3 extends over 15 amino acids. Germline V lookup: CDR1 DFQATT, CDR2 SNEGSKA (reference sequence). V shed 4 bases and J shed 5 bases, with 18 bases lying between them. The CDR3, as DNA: TGCAGTGCTATCCCTGGCGGGGGAGGGAGAAACACCATATATTTT. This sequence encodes CSAIPGGGGRNTIYF.

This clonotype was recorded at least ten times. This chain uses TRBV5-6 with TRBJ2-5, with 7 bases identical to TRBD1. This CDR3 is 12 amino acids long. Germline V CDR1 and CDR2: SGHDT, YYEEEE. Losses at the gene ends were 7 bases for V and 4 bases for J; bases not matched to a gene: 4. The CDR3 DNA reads TGTGCCAGCCAGAGGGGGCGAGAGACCCAGTACTTC. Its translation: CASQRGRETQYF.

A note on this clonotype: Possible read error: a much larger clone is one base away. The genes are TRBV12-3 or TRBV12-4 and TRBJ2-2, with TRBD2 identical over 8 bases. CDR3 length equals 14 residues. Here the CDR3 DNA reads TGTACCAGCAGTTCCGGGACTAGAACCGGGGAGCTGTTTTTT. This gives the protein CTSSSGTRTGELFF.

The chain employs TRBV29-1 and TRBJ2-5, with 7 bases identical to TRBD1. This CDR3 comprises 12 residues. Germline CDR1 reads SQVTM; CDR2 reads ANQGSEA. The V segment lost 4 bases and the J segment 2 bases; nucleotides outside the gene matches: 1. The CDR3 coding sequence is TGCAGCGTTGCGGGACAGCAAGAGACCCAGTACTTC. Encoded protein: CSVAGQQETQYF.

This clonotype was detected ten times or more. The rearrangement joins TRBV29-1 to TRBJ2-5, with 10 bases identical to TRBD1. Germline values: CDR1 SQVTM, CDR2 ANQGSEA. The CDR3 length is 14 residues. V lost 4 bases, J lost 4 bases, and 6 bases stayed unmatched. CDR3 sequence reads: CSVGWDRGRETQYF. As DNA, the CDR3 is TGCAGCGTTGGATGGGACAGGGGTCGAGAGACCCAGTACTTC.

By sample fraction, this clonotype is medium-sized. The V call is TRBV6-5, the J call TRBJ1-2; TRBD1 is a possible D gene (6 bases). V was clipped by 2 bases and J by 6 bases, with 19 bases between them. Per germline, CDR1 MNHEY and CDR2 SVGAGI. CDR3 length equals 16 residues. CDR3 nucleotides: TGTGCCAGCAGTTACGGTGGGGGGGGGCTCAAGGATGGCTACACCTTC. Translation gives CASSYGGGGLKDGYTF.

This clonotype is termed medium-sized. This chain's CDR3 is CASSQDLSQGSPLHF. The CDR3, as DNA: TGTGCCAGCAGCCAAGATCTCTCCCAGGGGTCACCCCTCCACTTT. The chain links TRBV14 to TRBJ1-6, with TRBD1 as a possible D gene (6 bases). Trimming left V 0 bases short and J 10 bases short, with 13 bases between. The CDR3 spans 15 residues. Germline CDR1 SGHDN, CDR2 FVKESK. The full variable domain, with the rest looked up from reference TRBV14 and TRBJ1-6, is EAGVTQFPSHSVIEKGQTVTLRCDPISGHDNLYWYRRVMGKEIKFLLHFVKESKQDESGMPNNRFLAERTGGTYSTLKVQPAELEDSGVYFCASSQDLSQGSPLHFGNGTRLTVT.

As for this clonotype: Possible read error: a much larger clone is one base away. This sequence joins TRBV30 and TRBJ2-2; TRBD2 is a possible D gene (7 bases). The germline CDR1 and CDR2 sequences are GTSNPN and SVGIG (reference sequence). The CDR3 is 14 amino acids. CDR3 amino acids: CAWRRGGTTGGLFF. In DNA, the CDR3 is TGTGCCTGGAGGAGGGGGGGAACCACCGGGGGGCTGTTTTTT. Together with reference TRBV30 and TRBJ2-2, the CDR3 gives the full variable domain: SQTIHQWPATLVQPVGSPLSLECTVEGTSNPNLYWYRQAAGRGLQLLFYSVGIGQISSEVPQNLSASRPQDRQFILSSKKLLLSDSGFYLCAWRRGGTTGGLFFGEGSRLTVL.

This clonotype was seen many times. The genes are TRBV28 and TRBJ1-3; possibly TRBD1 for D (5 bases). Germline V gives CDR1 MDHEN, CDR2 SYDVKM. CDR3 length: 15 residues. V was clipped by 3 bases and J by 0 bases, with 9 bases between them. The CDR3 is CASSFQGNSGNTIYF. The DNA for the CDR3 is TGTGCCAGCAGTTTCCAGGGTAACTCTGGAAACACCATATATTTT.

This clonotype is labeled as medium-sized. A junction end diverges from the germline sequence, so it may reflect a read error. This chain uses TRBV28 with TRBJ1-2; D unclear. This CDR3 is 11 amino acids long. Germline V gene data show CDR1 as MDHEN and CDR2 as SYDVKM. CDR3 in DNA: TGTGCCAGCAGGGTGAGGGAGCTCCTTTTCTTC. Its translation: CASRVRELLFF.

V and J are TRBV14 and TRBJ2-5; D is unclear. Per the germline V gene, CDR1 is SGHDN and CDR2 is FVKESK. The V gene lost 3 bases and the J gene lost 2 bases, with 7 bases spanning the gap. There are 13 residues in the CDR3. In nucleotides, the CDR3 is TGTGCCAGCAGCCAGTTCTTTCAAGAGACCCAGTACTTC. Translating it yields CASSQFFQETQYF.

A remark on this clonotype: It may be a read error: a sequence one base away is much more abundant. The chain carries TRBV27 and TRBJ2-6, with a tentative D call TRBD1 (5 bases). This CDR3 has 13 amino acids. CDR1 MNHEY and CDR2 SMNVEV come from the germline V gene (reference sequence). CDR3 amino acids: CASSYSGANVLAF. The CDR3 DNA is TGTGCCAGCAGTTACTCTGGGGCCAACGTCCTGGCTTTC.

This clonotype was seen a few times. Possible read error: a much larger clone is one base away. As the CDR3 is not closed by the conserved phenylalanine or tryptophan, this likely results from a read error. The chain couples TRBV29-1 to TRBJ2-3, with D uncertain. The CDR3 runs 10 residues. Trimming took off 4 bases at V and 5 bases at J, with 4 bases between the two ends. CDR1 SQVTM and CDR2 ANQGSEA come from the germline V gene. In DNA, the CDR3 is TGCAGCGTTGTTGGAGATACGCAGTATCTT. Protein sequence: CSVVGDTQYL.

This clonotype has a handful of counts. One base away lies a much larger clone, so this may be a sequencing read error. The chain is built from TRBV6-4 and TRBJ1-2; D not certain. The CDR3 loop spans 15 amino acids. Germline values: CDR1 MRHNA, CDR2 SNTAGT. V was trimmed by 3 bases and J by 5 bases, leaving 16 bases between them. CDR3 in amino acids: CASSEEPRGEYGYTF. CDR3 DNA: TGTGCCAGCAGTGAAGAGCCACGGGGAGAATATGGCTACACCTTC.

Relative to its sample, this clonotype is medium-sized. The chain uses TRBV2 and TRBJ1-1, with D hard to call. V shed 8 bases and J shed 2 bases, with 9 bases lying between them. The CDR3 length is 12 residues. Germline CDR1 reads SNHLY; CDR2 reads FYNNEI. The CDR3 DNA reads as TGTGCCAGCCTCCCGGTAAACACTGAAGCTTTCTTT. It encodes CASLPVNTEAFF.

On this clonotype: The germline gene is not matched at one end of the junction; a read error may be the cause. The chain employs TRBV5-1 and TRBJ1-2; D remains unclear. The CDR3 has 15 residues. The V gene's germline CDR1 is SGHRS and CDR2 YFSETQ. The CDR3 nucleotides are TGCGCCAGCAGCCCCGGAAGTCGGACTGACTACGGCTACACCTTC. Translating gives CASSPGSRTDYGYTF. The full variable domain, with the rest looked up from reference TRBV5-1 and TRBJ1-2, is KAGVTQTPRYLIKTRGQQVTLSCSPISGHRSVSWYQQTPGQGLQFLFEYFSETQRNKGNFPGRFSGRQFSNSRSEMNVSTLELGDSALYLCASSPGSRTDYGYTFGSGTRLTVV.

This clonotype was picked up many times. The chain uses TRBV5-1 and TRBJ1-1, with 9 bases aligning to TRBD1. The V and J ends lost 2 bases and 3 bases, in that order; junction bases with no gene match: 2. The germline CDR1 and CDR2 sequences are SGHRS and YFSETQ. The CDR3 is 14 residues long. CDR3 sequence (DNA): TGCGCCAGCAGCTTACAGGGGGCCGACACTGAAGCTTTCTTT. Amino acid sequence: CASSLQGADTEAFF.

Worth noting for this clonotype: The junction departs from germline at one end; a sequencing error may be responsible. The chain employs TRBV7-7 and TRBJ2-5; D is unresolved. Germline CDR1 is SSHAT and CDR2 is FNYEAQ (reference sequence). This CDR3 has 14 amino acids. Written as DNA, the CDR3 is TGTGCTAGCATCTTATCCAAACAAGATGATACCCAGTACTTC. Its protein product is CASILSKQDDTQYF. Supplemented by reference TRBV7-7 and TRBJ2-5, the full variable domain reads GAGVSQSPRYKVTKRGQDVTLRCDPISSHATLYWYQQALGQGPEFLTYFNYEAQPDKSGLPSDRFSAERPEGSISTLTIQRTEQRDSAMYRCASILSKQDDTQYFGPGTRLLVL.

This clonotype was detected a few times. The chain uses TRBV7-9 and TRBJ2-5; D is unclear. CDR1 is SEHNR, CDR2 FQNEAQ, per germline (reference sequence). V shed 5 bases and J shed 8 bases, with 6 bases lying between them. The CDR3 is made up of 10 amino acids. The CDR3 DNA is TGTGCCAGCAGCGACGGTACCCAGTACTTC. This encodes CASSDGTQYF.

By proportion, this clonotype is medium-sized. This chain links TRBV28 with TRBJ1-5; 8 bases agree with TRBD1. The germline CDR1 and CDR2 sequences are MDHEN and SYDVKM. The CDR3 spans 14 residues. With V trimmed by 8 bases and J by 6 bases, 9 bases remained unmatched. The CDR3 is CASVDRAFGQPQHF. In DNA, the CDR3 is TGTGCCAGCGTGGACAGGGCTTTTGGTCAGCCCCAGCATTTT.

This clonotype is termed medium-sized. CDR3: CASSLAPPASGYQETQYF. The CDR3 DNA is TGCGCCAGCAGCTTGGCCCCACCGGCTAGCGGGTACCAAGAGACCCAGTACTTC. The J gene is TRBJ2-5, the V gene TRBV5-1; 8 bases align to TRBD2. Trimming removed 0 bases from V and 0 bases from J; junction bases left unmatched: 10. CDR3 length: 18 amino acids. The V gene's germline CDR1 is SGHRS and CDR2 YFSETQ.

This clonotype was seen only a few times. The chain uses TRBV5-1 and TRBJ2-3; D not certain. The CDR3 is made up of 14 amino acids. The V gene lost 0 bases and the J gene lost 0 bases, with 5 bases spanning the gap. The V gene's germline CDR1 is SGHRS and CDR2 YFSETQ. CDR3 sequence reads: CASSLARSTDTQYF. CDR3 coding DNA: TGCGCCAGCAGCTTGGCCCGAAGCACAGATACGCAGTATTTT.

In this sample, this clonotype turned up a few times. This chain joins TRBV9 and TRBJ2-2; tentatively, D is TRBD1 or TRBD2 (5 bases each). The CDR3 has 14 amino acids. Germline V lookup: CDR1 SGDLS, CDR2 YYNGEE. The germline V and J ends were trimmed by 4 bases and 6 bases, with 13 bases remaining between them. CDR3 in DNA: TGTGCCAGCAGCAGACAGAGGGCGGCCGGGGAGCTGTTTTTT. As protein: CASSRQRAAGELFF.

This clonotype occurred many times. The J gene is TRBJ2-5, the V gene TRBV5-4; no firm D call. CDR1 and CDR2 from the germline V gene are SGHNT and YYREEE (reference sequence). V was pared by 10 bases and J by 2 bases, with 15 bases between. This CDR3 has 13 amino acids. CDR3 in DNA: TGTGCCTCCCGTGGTGGGCAACAAGAGACCCAGTACTTC. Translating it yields CASRGGQQETQYF.

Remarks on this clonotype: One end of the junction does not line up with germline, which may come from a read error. CDR3 bases: TGCGCCAAGAGTGGTCAGGGGCAAGGTGAGCAGTTCTTC. This sequence encodes CAKSGQGQGEQFF. V gene TRBV19 combines with J gene TRBJ2-1; D perhaps matches TRBD1 (6 bases). This CDR3 has 13 residues. Germline-derived CDR1 and CDR2 are LNHDA and SQIVND (reference sequence).

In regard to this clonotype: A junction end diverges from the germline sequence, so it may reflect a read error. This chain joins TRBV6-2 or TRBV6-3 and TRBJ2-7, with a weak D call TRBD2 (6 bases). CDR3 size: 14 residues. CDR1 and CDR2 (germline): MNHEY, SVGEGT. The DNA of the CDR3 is TGTGCCAGCAGGCGGGACGGCTTCTCCTACGAGCAGCACTTC. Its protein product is CASRRDGFSYEQHF.